What follows are 25 T cell receptor beta chains derived from one specimen sequenced in a study of glioma-infiltrating T cells after dendritic cell vaccination. Sequenced by immunoSEQ multiplex PCR; TCRdb stores in-frame clones only, minus some. The data hold 95,000 to 110,000 clones, with 80% to 90% observed a single time. The material sequenced was blood, taken before dendritic cell vaccination. The receptors originated from a human donor with glioblastoma.

This clone has a handful of counts. The CDR3: CASSLRYGNNYGYTF. Here the CDR3 DNA reads TGTGCCAGCAGCTTACGGTACGGGAATAACTATGGCTACACCTTC. The V gene is TRBV11-3, the J gene TRBJ1-2, with D unresolved. Per the germline V gene, CDR1 is SGHNT and CDR2 is YENEEA. Trimming removed 2 bases from V and 1 base from J, with 11 bases in between. The CDR3 has 15 amino acids.

The chain recombines TRBV5-4 with TRBJ1-5; D might be TRBD1 (6 bases). The CDR3 is 18 amino acids. Trimming left V 4 bases short and J 1 base short, with 21 bases between. Germline CDR1 reads SGHNT; CDR2 reads YYREEE (reference sequence). The CDR3 nucleotides are TGTGCCAGCAGCACTCCCCCGTCCGGGGGGGGCAGCAATCAGCCCCAGCATTTT. It codes for CASSTPPSGGGSNQPQHF.

V and J are TRBV29-1 and TRBJ1-5; D unclear. V was pared by 1 base and J by 5 bases, with 9 bases between. CDR1 and CDR2 (germline): SQVTM, ANQGSEA. This CDR3 comprises 13 residues. The CDR3 region is CSVEVSRDQPQHF. CDR3 DNA sequence: TGCAGCGTTGAAGTTAGTAGAGATCAGCCCCAGCATTTT.

The genes are TRBV5-1 and TRBJ2-1; 8 bases align to TRBD2. The germline gives CDR1 SGHRS, CDR2 YFSETQ. J lost 1 base, V lost 5 bases, and 8 bases had no gene match. The CDR3 has 16 residues. The CDR3 coding sequence is TGCGCCAGCAGGCCCCGACTAGCGTTGTCCTACAATGAGCAGTTCTTC. It yields the protein CASRPRLALSYNEQFF.

This clone was counted a few times. This chain links TRBV4-3 with TRBJ1-3; perhaps TRBD1 as D (5 bases). V was pared by 4 bases and J by 4 bases, with 8 bases between. The germline CDR1 and CDR2 sequences are LGHNA and YSLEER. The CDR3 covers 13 residues. The CDR3 DNA reads as TGCGCCAGCAGCCCTTGGACAGGAAACACCATATATTTT. Translated: CASSPWTGNTIYF.

The V call is TRBV19, the J call TRBJ2-1, with a possible D match to TRBD1 (6 bases). This CDR3 contains 15 residues. The germline V gene has CDR1 LNHDA and CDR2 SQIVND (reference sequence). Trimming left V 6 bases short and J 0 bases short, with 12 bases between. The CDR3 here is CASRGQPSSYNEQFF. CDR3 bases: TGTGCCAGTAGAGGACAGCCTAGCTCCTACAATGAGCAGTTCTTC.

The chain carries TRBV7-9 and TRBJ2-5; D is undetermined. Looked up from germline, CDR1 is SEHNR and CDR2 is FQNEAQ (reference sequence). This CDR3 has 11 amino acids. The ends were cut back, 4 bases at V and 4 bases at J, with 4 bases in the middle. CDR3: CASSSRETQYF. In DNA form, the CDR3 reads TGTGCCAGCAGCTCCAGAGAGACCCAGTACTTC.

The chain couples TRBV11-3 to TRBJ1-1; 7 bases line up with TRBD1. CDR3 length equals 16 residues. CDR1 is SGHNT, CDR2 YENEEA, per germline. V lost 5 bases, J lost 3 bases, and 12 bases stayed unmatched. The CDR3 nucleotides read TGTGCCAGCAGCCCCCGACAGGGAGAGTCAGACACTGAAGCTTTCTTT. This translates into CASSPRQGESDTEAFF.

V is TRBV4-1 and J is TRBJ2-7; D is possibly TRBD1 (5 bases). The CDR3 extends over 16 amino acids. V dropped 0 bases and J dropped 0 bases, with 12 bases sitting between them. Germline V gene data show CDR1 as MGHRA and CDR2 as YSYEKL. DNA of the CDR3: TGCGCCAGCAGCCAAGAGACAGCCGAACTCTCCTACGAGCAGTACTTC. Its translation: CASSQETAELSYEQYF.

The chain joins TRBV6-4 to TRBJ2-3, with D maybe TRBD1 (6 bases). Between the trimmed V and J ends, which lost 4 bases and 5 bases, there was a span of 13 bases. Germline CDR1 MRHNA, CDR2 SNTAGT. This CDR3 spans 14 amino acids. The CDR3, as DNA: TGTGCCAGCAGTGCCATTGTAGGGGGAGATACGCAGTATTTT. Its protein is CASSAIVGGDTQYF.

This sequence joins TRBV5-1 and TRBJ2-7; weak D call: TRBD2 (7 bases). The length of the CDR3 is 15 residues. Trimming shortened V by 4 bases and J by 5 bases, and 19 bases separated the two germline ends. CDR1 and CDR2 from the germline V gene are SGHRS and YFSETQ. The CDR3 DNA follows: TGCGCCAGCAGCCCTGGGGGGGGCCTTTGGAACGAGCAGTACTTC. It translates to CASSPGGGLWNEQYF.

V is TRBV5-1 and J is TRBJ2-1; D not resolved. V lost 3 bases, J lost 4 bases, and 5 bases lay in between. Germline-derived CDR1 and CDR2 are SGHRS and YFSETQ. This CDR3 region has 12 residues. The CDR3 region is CASSSGYNEQFF. CDR3 sequence (DNA): TGCGCCAGCAGCTCCGGGTACAATGAGCAGTTCTTC.

V usage is TRBV7-2 and J usage is TRBJ2-3, with TRBD1 matching over 7 bases. Per the germline V gene, CDR1 is SGHTA and CDR2 is FQGNSA. The CDR3 contains 16 residues. With 2 bases clipped from V and 4 bases from J, the junction kept 9 bases outside the gene matches. CDR3 sequence: CASSLSLDRAPDTQYF. CDR3 coding DNA: TGTGCCAGCAGCTTATCCCTCGACAGGGCGCCAGATACGCAGTATTTT.

The CDR3 DNA follows: TGCGCCAGCAGCCAGGAGATTTACTATAGCAATCAGCCCCAGCATTTT. This translates into CASSQEIYYSNQPQHF. The V and J genes are TRBV4-1 and TRBJ1-5; D gene unclear. Germline assignment: CDR1 MGHRA and CDR2 YSYEKL. The CDR3 totals 16 residues. V shed 3 bases and J shed 0 bases, with 12 bases lying between them.

This chain links TRBV19 with TRBJ1-4; TRBD1 agrees at 7 bases. The CDR3 contains 15 residues. V gave up 1 base and J gave up 10 bases; unmatched junction bases: 9. Germline V gene lookup returns CDR1 LNHDA and CDR2 SQIVND (reference sequence). The CDR3 region has the DNA TGTGCCAGTAGTATAGCAACAGGGGTATTGGGAAAACTGTTTTTT. Translation: CASSIATGVLGKLFF.

The chain links TRBV7-9 to TRBJ2-2, with D maybe TRBD1 (5 bases). This CDR3 comprises 15 residues. Per the germline V gene, CDR1 is SEHNR and CDR2 is FQNEAQ (reference sequence). The V end was cut by 4 bases, the J end by 8 bases, with 17 bases between. As DNA, the CDR3 is TGTGCCAGCAGCTCAGAAAATATCAGGGTAGGGGAGCTGTTTTTT. Amino acid sequence: CASSSENIRVGELFF.

The chain is built from TRBV6-5 and TRBJ1-6, with unresolved D. This CDR3 comprises 13 residues. Trimming cost V 8 bases and J 6 bases, with 11 bases left between them. Germline values: CDR1 MNHEY, CDR2 SVGAGI. CDR3 in amino acids: CASEIGSNSPLHF. For the CDR3, the DNA is TGTGCCAGCGAGATAGGGAGTAATTCACCCCTCCACTTT.

V usage is TRBV19 and J usage is TRBJ1-1, with TRBD1 identical over 8 bases. Per the germline V gene, CDR1 is LNHDA and CDR2 is SQIVND (reference sequence). The ends lost 1 base at V and 0 bases at J; junction bases unmatched: 10. The CDR3 is made up of 18 amino acids. CDR3 amino acids: CASSIVTGVSSLNTEAFF. The CDR3 coding sequence is TGTGCCAGTAGTATAGTGACAGGGGTTTCGTCGTTGAACACTGAAGCTTTCTTT. Supplemented by reference TRBV19 and TRBJ1-1, the full variable domain reads DGGITQSPKYLFRKEGQNVTLSCEQNLNHDAMYWYRQDPGQGLRLIYYSQIVNDFQKGDIAEGYSVSREKKESFPLTVTSAQKNPTAFYLCASSIVTGVSSLNTEAFFGQGTRLTVV.

CDR3 amino acids: CASSSTLSVDEQYF. The DNA for the CDR3 is TGCGCCAGCAGCTCAACCCTAAGCGTCGACGAGCAGTACTTC. The chain combines TRBV5-1 with TRBJ2-7; D unclear. The CDR3 totals 14 residues. Germline lookup yields CDR1 SGHRS and CDR2 YFSETQ. Trimming cost V 3 bases and J 5 bases, with 15 bases left between them.

The chain carries TRBV19 and TRBJ2-4; D is perhaps TRBD1 (5 bases). Trimming pared 1 base from V and 8 bases from J, leaving 15 bases between. CDR3 length: 15 residues. The germline V gene has CDR1 LNHDA and CDR2 SQIVND (reference sequence). CDR3: CASSIGYRLTHIQYF. In DNA form, the CDR3 reads TGTGCCAGTAGTATAGGCTACAGGTTGACCCACATTCAGTACTTC.

The rearrangement joins TRBV23-1 to TRBJ2-2, with 7 bases identical to TRBD1. TRBV23-1 is an ORF; its function is uncertain. The CDR3 spans 15 residues. J lost 2 bases, V lost 6 bases, and 6 bases had no gene match. The DNA of the CDR3 is TGCGCCAGCAGCAGCCGGACAGGAAACACCGGGGAGCTGTTTTTT. Its translation: CASSSRTGNTGELFF.

V usage is TRBV7-2 and J usage is TRBJ2-5; D is possibly TRBD2 (7 bases). Germline loops: CDR1 SGHTA, CDR2 FQGNSA. This CDR3 has 15 amino acids. V was shortened by 1 base and J by 4 bases, with 13 bases between the two germline ends. The CDR3 reads CASSLEGQRGETQYF. CDR3 sequence (DNA): TGTGCCAGCAGCTTAGAAGGACAGCGGGGAGAGACCCAGTACTTC.

The chain joins TRBV2 to TRBJ2-1; 10 bases are a match to TRBD2. The V gene end was trimmed by 4 bases and the J gene end by 8 bases; junction bases not matched to a gene: 8. Germline V CDR1 and CDR2: SNHLY, FYNNEI. The CDR3 loop spans 15 amino acids. CDR3: CASSADIAGGDEQFF. CDR3 in DNA: TGTGCCAGCAGTGCAGATATAGCGGGGGGTGATGAGCAGTTCTTC.

This clone was found once. This rearrangement joins TRBV6-5 to TRBJ1-3; D not certain. CDR1 MNHEY and CDR2 SVGAGI come from the germline V gene. The CDR3 is 15 residues long. Trimming took 6 bases from V and 0 from J, leaving 12 bases between them. The CDR3 DNA sequence: TGTGCCAGCAGCCCCAGGCCCAGCTCTGGAAACACCATATATTTT. It translates to CASSPRPSSGNTIYF.

This chain connects TRBV5-1 to TRBJ2-3, with D unclear. Trimming removed 2 bases at V and 5 bases at J, with 6 bases between. The CDR3 length is 12 residues. Looked up from germline, CDR1 is SGHRS and CDR2 is YFSETQ. CDR3 in DNA: TGCGCCAGCAGCTTCCTAGAAGATACGCAGTATTTT. Translation gives CASSFLEDTQYF. Supplemented by reference TRBV5-1 and TRBJ2-3, the full variable domain reads KAGVTQTPRYLIKTRGQQVTLSCSPISGHRSVSWYQQTPGQGLQFLFEYFSETQRNKGNFPGRFSGRQFSNSRSEMNVSTLELGDSALYLCASSFLEDTQYFGPGTRLTVL.